One and the same sample provided the 31 T cell receptor beta chains below, sequenced in a study of Graves' ophthalmopathy and Graves' hyperthyroidism. RNA transcripts were the source from which TCR beta CDR3 regions were amplified. The library came from an HTBI-primed first-round RT-PCR and a second-round multiplex PCR. TCRdb re-called the multiplex PCR reads through MiXCR, storing one row per CDR3 protein. The data show 40,000 or so distinct CDR3 sequences, roughly half seen once. The material sequenced was peripheral blood. These receptors originate from an adult man with Graves' ophthalmopathy.

The chain recombines TRBV5-1 with TRBJ2-7, with D tentatively TRBD1 (5 bases). Germline CDR1 SGHRS, CDR2 YFSETQ. This CDR3 region has 15 residues. Trimming left V 2 bases short and J 2 bases short, with 14 bases between. CDR3 amino acids: CASSLSFRAPYEQYF. The CDR3 DNA follows: TGCGCCAGCAGCTTAAGTTTCAGGGCCCCCTACGAGCAGTACTTC.

Comment on this clonotype: A read error may explain this, as a much larger clone is one base away. The chain couples TRBV3-1 to TRBJ2-5; 8 bases align to TRBD2. The CDR3 spans 14 residues. The germline V gene encodes CDR1 LGHDT and CDR2 YNNKEL (reference sequence). The CDR3 nucleotides read TGTGCCAGCAGTCCCGGGGGGGAGGTGGAGACCCAGCACTTC. Its protein product is CASSPGGEVETQHF.

Ten or more counts support this clonotype. The J gene is TRBJ2-5, the V gene TRBV7-9, with D unclear. Germline V CDR1 and CDR2: SEHNR, FQNEAQ (reference sequence). The CDR3 is 20 amino acids. V lost 1 base and J 2 bases, leaving 26 bases between the germline ends. The CDR3 sequence is CASSLGVIAGMGIKQETQYF. The CDR3 DNA reads as TGTGCCAGCAGCTTAGGGGTAATAGCTGGTATGGGAATAAAACAAGAGACCCAGTACTTC.

This clonotype was picked up one time. The gene calls are TRBV7-2 and TRBJ2-3, with D possibly being TRBD1 or TRBD2 (6 bases each). V dropped 6 bases and J dropped 6 bases, with 28 bases sitting between them. From germline, CDR1 is SGHTA and CDR2 FQGNSA. The CDR3 sequence is 18 residues long. The CDR3 sequence is CASSHRFLGGGNTDTQYF. The CDR3 DNA reads as TGTGCCAGCAGTCACCGATTCTTGGGGGGCGGGAACACTGATACGCAGTATTTT.

There are many counts of this clonotype. The J gene is TRBJ2-5, the V gene TRBV5-1; weak D call: TRBD2 (7 bases). V lost 4 bases and J lost 5, with 18 bases in between. In germline, CDR1 is SGHRS, CDR2 YFSETQ. This CDR3 is 15 amino acids long. CDR3 in DNA: TGCGCCAGCAGCCCGGGAGGTGGGGGGCAGGAGACCCAGTACTTC. This encodes CASSPGGGGQETQYF.

This clonotype was seen many times. The chain couples TRBV6-5 to TRBJ2-7, with 8 bases fitting TRBD1. The CDR3 runs to 13 residues. J gave up 5 bases and V 6 bases, and 6 bases lay outside the gene matches. CDR1 MNHEY and CDR2 SVGAGI come from the germline V gene. The CDR3 DNA sequence: TGTGCCAGCAGCCGGCAGGGGGCGGACGAGCAGTACTTC. The encoded protein is CASSRQGADEQYF.

This chain links TRBV15 with TRBJ1-1; TRBD1 matches at 8 bases. The CDR3 runs to 16 residues. Germline V gene data show CDR1 as LNHNV and CDR2 as YYDKDF (reference sequence). With V trimmed by 0 bases and J by 5 bases, 8 bases remained unmatched. CDR3 sequence (DNA): TGTGCCACCAGCAGAGATCGGGGTCAGGGGGCAACTGAAGCTTTCTTT. Amino acids: CATSRDRGQGATEAFF.

The gene calls are TRBV7-9 and TRBJ2-1; possible D gene TRBD2, 7 bases. CDR1 is SEHNR, CDR2 FQNEAQ, per germline (reference sequence). V dropped 2 bases and J dropped 9 bases, with 20 bases sitting between them. The CDR3 runs 16 residues. The CDR3 here is CASSLRGAKRLGEQFF. The CDR3 DNA reads as TGTGCCAGCAGCTTACGGGGGGCGAAAAGATTGGGTGAGCAGTTCTTC.

This clonotype has ten or more counts. The chain joins TRBV20-1 to TRBJ2-5, with 9 bases matching TRBD2. Trimming at V came to 6 bases and at J to 8 bases, leaving 13 bases not matched to a gene. The CDR3 spans 14 residues. CDR1 DFQATT and CDR2 SNEGSKA come from the germline V gene (reference sequence). The DNA for the CDR3 is TGCAGTGCCCGCGGGAGGGTGGGGGTTAGTACCCAGTACTTC. Protein sequence: CSARGRVGVSTQYF.

This clonotype was recorded at least ten times. This chain links TRBV6-1 with TRBJ1-2; TRBD1 is a possible D gene (5 bases). With 3 bases removed from V and 3 bases from J, the gap between germline ends came to 8 bases. The CDR3 is made up of 13 amino acids. Germline V gene sequence: CDR1 MNHNS, CDR2 SASEGT. The CDR3 reads CASSEQGDYGYTF. The CDR3 nucleotides read TGTGCCAGCAGTGAGCAAGGGGACTATGGCTACACCTTC.

Comment on this clonotype: It may be a read error: a sequence one base away is much more abundant. The CDR3 protein is CASRPLPSAGANAGELFF. CDR3 DNA sequence: TGTGCCAGCAGGCCCCTCCCCTCTGCGGGGGCGAACGCCGGGGAGCTGTTTTTT. The rearrangement links TRBV6-2 or TRBV6-3 to TRBJ2-2; perhaps TRBD2 as D (7 bases). Germline assignment: CDR1 MNHEY and CDR2 SVGEGT. The CDR3 spans 18 residues.

The chain combines TRBV4-2 with TRBJ2-1, with D possibly matching TRBD2 (6 bases). Trimming removed 3 bases at V and 2 bases at J, with 17 bases between. In germline, CDR1 is LGHNA, CDR2 YNFKEQ. The CDR3 runs 17 residues. DNA of the CDR3: TGTGCCAGCAGCCAGACGAACGCGGGACTCACCTACAATGAGCAGTTCTTC. This codes for CASSQTNAGLTYNEQFF.

This clonotype was seen many times. This chain connects TRBV3-1 to TRBJ2-3, with D tentatively TRBD2 (6 bases). V lost 6 bases to trimming and J lost 3 bases, with 16 bases between them. Germline V gives CDR1 LGHDT, CDR2 YNNKEL (reference sequence). The CDR3 runs 15 residues. The CDR3 is CASSLAPGGTDTQYF. The CDR3 DNA is TGTGCCAGCAGTCTAGCGCCCGGAGGTACAGATACGCAGTATTTT.

Only a few counts were recorded for this clonotype. This sequence joins TRBV6-6 and TRBJ1-5; a weak D match, TRBD1 (5 bases). Trimming removed 3 bases from V and 3 bases from J, with 15 bases in between. The CDR3 is 16 residues long. Germline V gene lookup returns CDR1 MNHNY and CDR2 SVGAGI (reference sequence). CDR3 coding DNA: TGTGCCAGCAGTTATCTTTTGGGGCGGGACAATCAGCCCCAGCATTTT. This translates into CASSYLLGRDNQPQHF.

V gene TRBV6-5 combines with J gene TRBJ2-5; 7 positions match TRBD1. This CDR3 is 14 amino acids long. CDR1 and CDR2 (germline): MNHEY, SVGAGI. Losses at the gene ends were 6 bases for V and 4 bases for J; bases not matched to a gene: 8. CDR3 DNA: TGTGCCAGCAGGAGAGACAGGGAAGGAGAGACCCAGTACTTC. It encodes CASRRDREGETQYF.

The sample holds many counts of this clonotype. This chain uses TRBV11-2 with TRBJ2-7; D is possibly TRBD2 (5 bases). This CDR3 region has 15 residues. The ends were cut back, 3 bases at V and 0 bases at J, with 12 bases in the middle. Germline CDR1 is SGHAT and CDR2 is FQNNGV. The DNA of the CDR3 is TGTGCCAGCAGCTTTTCCGGGGTCAGCTCCTACGAGCAGTACTTC. It yields the protein CASSFSGVSSYEQYF. The full variable domain, rest sourced from reference TRBV11-2 and TRBJ2-7, is EAGVAQSPRYKIIEKRQSVAFWCNPISGHATLYWYQQILGQGPKLLIQFQNNGVVDDSQLPKDRFSAERLKGVDSTLKIQPAKLEDSAVYLCASSFSGVSSYEQYFGPGTRLTVT.

This clonotype came up many times. This chain joins TRBV5-4 and TRBJ2-5, with TRBD2 identical over 9 bases. CDR3 size: 14 residues. From germline, CDR1 is SGHNT and CDR2 YYREEE (reference sequence). After removal of 6 bases from V and 5 bases from J, the junction contained 8 bases not matched to a gene. Written as DNA, the CDR3 is TGTGCCAGCACCGCGGGGGGGGCCGTGGAGACCCAGTACTTC. The encoded protein is CASTAGGAVETQYF.

There are many counts of this clonotype. The chain has TRBV10-1 and TRBJ2-2; D unclear. This CDR3 is built from 17 residues. V lost 2 bases to trimming and J lost 0 bases, with 13 bases between them. Germline lookup yields CDR1 WNHNN and CDR2 SYGVQD (reference sequence). Here the CDR3 reads CASSEGASFPNTGELFF. CDR3 DNA: TGCGCCAGCAGTGAGGGAGCCAGTTTCCCGAACACCGGGGAGCTGTTTTTT.

Turning to this clonotype: Without the conserved terminal phenylalanine or tryptophan, this CDR3 likely stems from a read error. V usage is TRBV2 and J usage is TRBJ1-6, with 10 bases identical to TRBD1. The CDR3 extends over 15 amino acids. Looked up from germline, CDR1 is SNHLY and CDR2 is FYNNEI. Trimming took 4 bases from V and 8 from J; bases not matched to a gene: 5. The CDR3 is CASSGRTGGYSPLHS. CDR3 DNA sequence: TGTGCCAGCAGTGGCCGGACAGGGGGGTATTCACCCCTCCACTCC.

This clonotype has a single count. This rearrangement joins TRBV2 to TRBJ2-7; unclear D gene. The germline V gene has CDR1 SNHLY and CDR2 FYNNEI. This CDR3 comprises 11 residues. The ends were cut back, 7 bases at V and 5 bases at J, with 9 bases in the middle. The CDR3 region is CASTLVDEQYF. The DNA for the CDR3 is TGTGCCAGCACCTTAGTTGACGAGCAGTACTTC.

The chain combines TRBV19 with TRBJ1-1; TRBD1 matches at 7 bases. The germline V gene encodes CDR1 LNHDA and CDR2 SQIVND (reference sequence). With 6 bases clipped from V and 0 bases from J, the junction kept 7 bases outside the gene matches. The CDR3 consists of 15 residues. The CDR3 sequence is CASSLGQAMNTEAFF. In DNA form, the CDR3 reads TGTGCCAGTAGCCTCGGACAGGCAATGAACACTGAAGCTTTCTTT.

By sample fraction, this clonotype is medium-sized. This sequence joins TRBV10-2 and TRBJ2-2, with a weak D call TRBD2 (5 bases). V was pared by 6 bases and J by 6 bases, with 8 bases between. The germline gives CDR1 WSHSY, CDR2 SAAADI. This CDR3 region has 12 residues. The CDR3 bases are TGCGCCAGCAGCCTAGCATCCGGGGAGCTGTTTTTT. It is translated as CASSLASGELFF.

CDR3 amino acids: CSGLQGVTQYF. As DNA, the CDR3 is TGCAGCGGACTGCAGGGGGTTACGCAGTATTTT. The chain employs TRBV29-1 and TRBJ2-3; 7 positions agree with TRBD1. The CDR3 length is 11 residues. Germline loops: CDR1 SQVTM, CDR2 ANQGSEA. V lost 7 bases, J lost 8 bases, and 6 bases stayed unmatched.

This rearrangement joins TRBV12-3 or TRBV12-4 to TRBJ2-3; perhaps TRBD2 as D (5 bases). CDR3 length: 17 amino acids. Between the trimmed V and J ends, which lost 5 bases and 10 bases, there was a span of 28 bases. CDR3 sequence (DNA): TGTGCCAGCAGTGAACTAGTCAGCGTATCGAACACCGGGGCGCAGTATTTT. Amino acids: CASSELVSVSNTGAQYF.

V gene TRBV7-2 combines with J gene TRBJ2-3; D unclear. The V and J ends lost 1 base and 6 bases respectively, with 23 bases between them. Germline-derived CDR1 and CDR2 are SGHTA and FQGNSA. The CDR3 has 18 residues. In DNA form, the CDR3 reads TGTGCCAGCAGCTTAGTAGCCTTCAGCGCCCCAAAGGGCGATACGCAGTATTTT. The encoded protein is CASSLVAFSAPKGDTQYF. The full variable domain, rest sourced from reference TRBV7-2 and TRBJ2-3, is GAGVSQSPSNKVTEKGKDVELRCDPISGHTALYWYRQSLGQGLEFLIYFQGNSAPDKSGLPSDRFSAERTGGSVSTLTIQRTQQEDSAVYLCASSLVAFSAPKGDTQYFGPGTRLTVL.

The chain links TRBV20-1 to TRBJ1-5, with D perhaps TRBD1 (6 bases). Trimming removed 3 bases at V and 9 bases at J, with 12 bases between. Germline V CDR1 and CDR2: DFQATT, SNEGSKA (reference sequence). This CDR3 comprises 12 residues. The CDR3 DNA reads as TGCAGTGCTAGCAGGGGAGGAGGGCCCCAGCATTTT. Translation: CSASRGGGPQHF.

The J gene is TRBJ2-3, the V gene TRBV25-1; 11 bases are shared with TRBD2. The CDR3 has 17 amino acids. With V trimmed by 3 bases and J by 4 bases, 9 bases remained unmatched. CDR1 and CDR2 (germline): MGHDK, SYGVNS. CDR3 amino acids: CASSDVGSGRVSDTQYF. CDR3 DNA sequence: TGTGCCAGCAGTGACGTCGGTAGCGGGAGGGTCTCAGATACGCAGTATTTT.

The rearrangement joins TRBV7-9 to TRBJ2-7, with TRBD1 matching over 8 bases. The CDR3 has 16 amino acids. Germline assignment: CDR1 SEHNR and CDR2 FQNEAQ (reference sequence). Unmatched junction bases numbered 8, after V lost 1 base and J lost 3 bases. CDR3 sequence: CASSLVGTGDYYEQYV. In DNA, the CDR3 is TGTGCCAGCAGCTTAGTAGGGACAGGAGACTACTACGAGCAGTACGTC.

This clonotype was counted many times. This chain connects TRBV14 to TRBJ2-1; no reliable D call. V lost 0 bases and J 10 bases, leaving 7 bases between the germline ends. The CDR3 spans 12 residues. CDR1 is SGHDN, CDR2 FVKESK, per germline. The CDR3 region has the DNA TGTGCCAGCAGCCAAGATCTAAAGGAGCAGTTCTTC. Protein sequence: CASSQDLKEQFF.

The rearrangement links TRBV6-5 to TRBJ2-7, with D possibly TRBD1 on 6 matching bases. The CDR3 is 13 amino acids. Germline values: CDR1 MNHEY, CDR2 SVGAGI. The CDR3 DNA sequence: TGTGCCAGCGGTTCACAGGGTATAGGAGAGCGGTACGTC. Translating it yields CASGSQGIGERYV.

This clonotype is judged medium-sized. V and J are TRBV5-8 and TRBJ2-1; D not resolved. This CDR3 has 13 residues. V was clipped by 0 bases and J by 4 bases, with 5 bases between them. The germline CDR1 and CDR2 sequences are SGHTS and YDEGEE. The CDR3: CASSLASYNEQFF. The CDR3 DNA sequence: TGTGCCAGCAGCTTGGCGAGTTACAATGAGCAGTTCTTC.